This TCR beta chain was sequenced during a study of response to subunit inactivated influenza vaccine. General study results and limits: Seasonal influenza vaccination, on each occasion, was suggested by the authors to recruit few new T cells.

With 4 bases clipped from V and 4 bases from J, the junction kept 5 bases outside the gene matches. The germline CDR1 and CDR2 sequences are MNHEY and SVGEGT. The CDR3 totals 14 residues. This clonotype was detected a few times. The antigen is unknown. MiXCR was run by TCRdb on the RT-PCR reads, yielding one entry per CDR3 protein. The table lists a few hundred thousand distinct CDR3 sequences, roughly 22% of them singletons, with 10% in the top ten. The chain uses TRBV6-2 or TRBV6-3 and TRBJ2-7; 9 bases agree with TRBD1. The sequencing used PBMCs from blood, collected less than 22 months after vaccination. The clonotype was recovered from a man between 50 and 75 years old who received an inactivated influenza vaccine. CDR3 amino acids: CASSFGTGRYEQYF. In DNA, the CDR3 is TGTGCCAGCAGTTTCGGGACAGGGAGGTACGAGCAGTACTTC.